A single sample is the source of the 10 T cell receptor beta chains below, sequenced in a study of post-analysis software for immune sequencing data. The authors incorporated unique molecular identifiers into the TCR beta cDNA libraries. TCRdb fed the PCR reads into MiXCR, producing one record per CDR3 protein. The table lists hundreds of thousands of distinct CDR3 sequences, about 57% of them singletons. The antigens for these receptors are not known. Study-level findings and limits: A few TRBV segments were significantly more frequent in patients than in controls. TRBV5-6, TRBV5-1 and TRBV20-1 were among these segments.

The sample consisted of blood. Receptors originate from a girl under 18 with multiple sclerosis.

The chain has TRBV12-3 or TRBV12-4 and TRBJ1-1; D possibly corresponds to TRBD1 (5 bases). The CDR3 covers 15 residues. Trimming left V 5 bases short and J 1 base short, with 14 bases between. The CDR3 sequence: CASSLRQMRNTEAFF. CDR3 in DNA: TGTGCCAGCAGTCTTAGACAGATGAGGAACACTGAAGCTTTCTTT.

The count of this clonotype is one. The chain uses TRBV6-5 and TRBJ1-2, with 9 bases matching TRBD1. The germline V gene has CDR1 MNHEY and CDR2 SVGAGI. Trimming removed 6 bases from V and 8 bases from J; junction bases left unmatched: 16. This CDR3 is 16 amino acids long. Here the CDR3 reads CASRGSGTGSGGGYTF. In nucleotides, the CDR3 is TGTGCCAGCAGGGGTTCCGGGACAGGGAGTGGTGGGGGCTACACCTTC.

V usage is TRBV2 and J usage is TRBJ2-7; 7 positions match TRBD1. The J call is uncertain, as TRBJ2-5 better fits the DNA end. The CDR3 sequence is 13 residues long. Per germline, CDR1 SNHLY and CDR2 FYNNEI. The CDR3 nucleotides read TGTGCCAGCAGTGACCAGGGGGAGAAGACCCAGTACTTC. This codes for CASSDQGEKTQYF.

The chain joins TRBV20-1 to TRBJ2-1, with D possibly TRBD1 on 5 matching bases. There are 13 residues in the CDR3. The V gene's germline CDR1 is DFQATT and CDR2 SNEGSKA (reference sequence). Trimming took 6 bases from V and 6 from J, leaving 15 bases between them. CDR3 bases: TGCAGTGCCCTGGGGCTAGAAGGCAATGAGCAGTTCTTC. This codes for CSALGLEGNEQFF.

The J gene is TRBJ1-2, the V gene TRBV12-3 or TRBV12-4, with D possibly matching TRBD1 (5 bases). The CDR3 consists of 12 residues. Trimming took off 6 bases at V and 4 bases at J, with 9 bases between the two ends. CDR3 amino acids: CASRPGSYGYTF. The CDR3 region has the DNA TGTGCCAGCAGGCCAGGGAGCTATGGCTACACCTTC.

As regards this clonotype: At one end, the junction sequence differs from germline, possibly due to a read error. The V gene is TRBV20-1, the J gene TRBJ2-7, with D possibly being TRBD2 (5 bases). There are 14 residues in the CDR3. The germline gives CDR1 DFQATT, CDR2 SNEGSKA (reference sequence). The CDR3 sequence is CSARDTLVTYKQYF. CDR3 nucleotide sequence: TGCAGTGCTAGAGATACACTAGTAACCTACAAGCAGTACTTC.

This clonotype occurred a few times. The chain combines TRBV29-1 with TRBJ2-4; 12 bases are a match to TRBD2. The J call may be faulty, since TRBJ2-7 better matches the DNA end. Germline loops: CDR1 SQVTM, CDR2 ANQGSEA. The CDR3 sequence is 14 residues long. The chain's CDR3 is CSVSLAGGVYEQYF. The CDR3 DNA reads as TGCAGCGTCTCTCTAGCGGGGGGGGTCTACGAGCAGTACTTC.

Only one count was recorded for this clonotype. The chain joins TRBV20-1 to TRBJ1-2; TRBD1 might be the D (6 bases). The germline CDR1 and CDR2 sequences are DFQATT and SNEGSKA (reference sequence). The CDR3 is 14 residues long. V gave up 3 bases and J gave up 1 base, with 12 bases separating them. This CDR3 reads CSASLWGLNYGYTF. In DNA form, the CDR3 reads TGCAGTGCTAGCCTTTGGGGGCTTAACTATGGCTACACCTTC.

This clonotype was counted a few times. The rearrangement uses TRBV14 and TRBJ2-7, with TRBD1 as a possible D gene (6 bases). The V gene's germline CDR1 is SGHDN and CDR2 FVKESK. Trimming shortened V by 11 bases and J by 1 base, and 12 bases separated the two germline ends. The CDR3 is 12 residues long. CDR3 protein: CASVGQSYEQYF. CDR3 in DNA: TGTGCCTCGGTCGGACAGTCCTACGAGCAGTACTTC.

This clonotype has more than one count but fewer than ten. The chain carries TRBV2 and TRBJ2-7, with 7 positions matching TRBD1. The V and J ends lost 4 bases and 3 bases, in that order; junction bases with no gene match: 9. The CDR3 contains 15 residues. The germline V gene encodes CDR1 SNHLY and CDR2 FYNNEI. The CDR3 sequence is CASSAVQGKGYEQYF. CDR3 sequence (DNA): TGTGCCAGCAGTGCCGTACAGGGGAAGGGCTACGAGCAGTACTTC. Full variable domain (outside the CDR3, taken from reference TRBV2 and TRBJ2-7): EPEVTQTPSHQVTQMGQEVILRCVPISNHLYFYWYRQILGQKVEFLVSFYNNEISEKSEIFDDQFSVERPDGSNFTLKIRSTKLEDSAMYFCASSAVQGKGYEQYFGPGTRLTVT.